These 26 T cell receptor beta chains came from one sample sequenced in a study of T cell responses to AZD1222 COVID-19 vaccine. Method: immunoSEQ multiplex PCR; TCRdb's copy keeps in-frame clones and lacks some. This repertoire shows fewer than 200,000 clones, roughly nine tenths found once; its top ten account for 1.9%. The starting material was peripheral blood, obtained on day 0 of AZD1222 vaccination. Every receptor here comes from an adult in good health.

The chain is built from TRBV30 and TRBJ2-7; perhaps TRBD2 as D (6 bases). The CDR3 has 13 amino acids. Germline CDR1 and CDR2: GTSNPN and SVGIG (reference sequence). The V end lost 2 bases, the J end lost 7 bases, and 15 bases lay between the germline ends. The CDR3 region has the DNA TGTGCCTGGAGTCCCCTGAGTGGGAGGGAGCAGTACTTC. Its protein is CAWSPLSGREQYF.

The chain's CDR3 is CASSPPDRPGNTIYF. The CDR3 DNA reads TGTGCCAGCTCACCGCCCGACCGCCCTGGAAACACCATATATTTT. The V and J genes are TRBV18 and TRBJ1-3; D not certain. V gave up 3 bases and J gave up 2 bases, with 11 bases separating them. CDR1 is KGHSH and CDR2 is LQKENI in the germline V gene. The CDR3 consists of 15 residues.

This rearrangement joins TRBV5-1 to TRBJ2-3, with D unresolved. The V and J ends lost 0 bases and 0 bases respectively, with 8 bases between them. The V gene's germline CDR1 is SGHRS and CDR2 YFSETQ. The CDR3 has 15 residues. In nucleotides, the CDR3 is TGCGCCAGCAGCTTGGACGGACCTAGCACAGATACGCAGTATTTT. Protein product: CASSLDGPSTDTQYF.

This rearrangement joins TRBV3-1 (or the pseudogene TRBV3-2) to TRBJ1-2, with 10 bases fitting TRBD1. This CDR3 is 14 amino acids long. V was clipped by 3 bases and J by 6 bases; unmatched bases: 4. In germline, CDR1 is LGHDT, CDR2 YNNKEL (reference sequence). CDR3 sequence (DNA): TGTGCCAGCAGCCAGAAGGGACAGGGGCATGGCTACACCTTC. It specifies CASSQKGQGHGYTF.

This chain connects TRBV29-1 to TRBJ2-2; D gene unclear. Trimming took 5 bases from V and 3 from J, leaving 4 bases between them. Germline V lookup: CDR1 SQVTM, CDR2 ANQGSEA. The CDR3 spans 11 residues. The CDR3 nucleotides read TGCAGCGTTTTTCACACCGGGGAGCTGTTTTTT. Translating gives CSVFHTGELFF.

This clone was seen once. The rearrangement uses TRBV5-1 and TRBJ2-5, with 8 bases aligning to TRBD2. V was pared by 2 bases and J by 5 bases, with 8 bases of the junction left unmatched. Germline V CDR1 and CDR2: SGHRS, YFSETQ. The CDR3 contains 15 residues. The CDR3 nucleotides read TGCGCCAGCAGCTTATTAGCGGGAACTGAGGAGACCCAGTACTTC. Amino acids: CASSLLAGTEETQYF. Full variable domain (remainder filled in from reference TRBV5-1 and TRBJ2-5): KAGVTQTPRYLIKTRGQQVTLSCSPISGHRSVSWYQQTPGQGLQFLFEYFSETQRNKGNFPGRFSGRQFSNSRSEMNVSTLELGDSALYLCASSLLAGTEETQYFGPGTRLLVL.

The genes are TRBV6-2 or TRBV6-3 and TRBJ2-5; D unclear. This CDR3 contains 17 residues. The V gene's germline CDR1 is MNHEY and CDR2 SVGEGT. Trimming cost V 0 bases and J 3 bases, with 17 bases left between them. The chain's CDR3 is CASSYSRWTLGEETQYF. CDR3 nucleotides: TGTGCCAGCAGTTACTCCCGGTGGACCCTTGGGGAAGAGACCCAGTACTTC.

The sample holds a few counts of this clone. The chain combines TRBV7-2 with TRBJ2-7; D gene ambiguous. CDR1 is SGHTA and CDR2 is FQGNSA in the germline V gene. Trimming took 1 base from V and 6 from J, leaving 7 bases between them. The CDR3 runs 12 residues. The CDR3 is CASSLVGSEQYF. As DNA, the CDR3 is TGTGCCAGCAGCTTAGTTGGTTCCGAGCAGTACTTC.

V gene TRBV27 combines with J gene TRBJ2-7; 7 nucleotides align to TRBD1. The CDR3 runs 13 residues. The V gene end was trimmed by 8 bases and the J gene end by 2 bases; junction bases not matched to a gene: 6. Germline V gene data show CDR1 as MNHEY and CDR2 as SMNVEV (reference sequence). The CDR3 nucleotides are TGTGCCAGCGCTCGGCAGGGGGCCTACGAGCAGTACTTC. It translates to CASARQGAYEQYF.

The chain has TRBV11-2 and TRBJ2-3; D not resolved. V dropped 0 bases and J dropped 0 bases, with 10 bases sitting between them. The CDR3 spans 16 residues. The V gene's germline CDR1 is SGHAT and CDR2 FQNNGV. The CDR3 region has the DNA TGTGCCAGCAGCTTAGATAGGTGGGGTAGCACAGATACGCAGTATTTT. Residues: CASSLDRWGSTDTQYF.

This clone occurred once. The chain links TRBV28 to TRBJ1-5; 11 positions agree with TRBD1. This CDR3 is built from 16 residues. Per germline, CDR1 MDHEN and CDR2 SYDVKM. V gave up 4 bases and J gave up 6 bases; unmatched junction bases: 8. The CDR3 loop reads CASSSRTGGMGQPQHF. CDR3 DNA sequence: TGTGCCAGCAGTTCCCGGACAGGGGGCATGGGTCAGCCCCAGCATTTT.

This clone was observed a single time. The gene calls are TRBV3-1 (or the pseudogene TRBV3-2) and TRBJ2-5; 12 nucleotides align to TRBD1. This CDR3 spans 23 amino acids. V dropped 6 bases and J dropped 5; count of bases not matched to a gene: 31. The germline CDR1 and CDR2 sequences are LGHDT and YNNKEL (reference sequence). DNA of the CDR3: TGTGCCAGCAGGCCTCTCCGCCTCTCAACCGGGACAGGGGGCGCGGAGTGGGTGGAGACCCAGTACTTC. It codes for CASRPLRLSTGTGGAEWVETQYF.

CDR3 loop: CASSAPTSAGNEKLFF. The CDR3 DNA sequence: TGTGCCAGCAGCGCCCCCACTTCGGCCGGCAATGAAAAACTGTTTTTT. This chain connects TRBV7-6 to TRBJ1-4; D not resolved. This CDR3 contains 16 residues. The germline gives CDR1 SGHVS, CDR2 FNYEAQ. V shed 5 bases and J shed 5 bases, with 18 bases lying between them.

The gene calls are TRBV7-2 and TRBJ2-1; D may be TRBD2 (5 bases). The CDR3 consists of 15 residues. Trimming took off 2 bases at V and 11 bases at J, with 19 bases between the two ends. Germline lookup yields CDR1 SGHTA and CDR2 FQGNSA. The CDR3 is CASSLRGSQPLKQFF. The CDR3 nucleotides are TGTGCCAGCAGCTTACGAGGGTCACAACCCTTGAAGCAGTTCTTC.

The genes are TRBV29-1 and TRBJ2-7, with D possibly matching TRBD2 (6 bases). Germline-derived CDR1 and CDR2 are SQVTM and ANQGSEA. This CDR3 contains 12 residues. Trimming took off 5 bases at V and 4 bases at J, with 12 bases between the two ends. This CDR3 is CSVSARGYEQYF. Written as DNA, the CDR3 is TGCAGCGTTTCGGCCCGGGGGTACGAGCAGTACTTC.

The CDR3 nucleotides read TGTGCCAGCAGTTTCTTGGGGGATGGCTACACCTTC. This gives the protein CASSFLGDGYTF. The chain joins TRBV28 to TRBJ1-2, with D perhaps matching TRBD1 (5 bases). Germline lookup yields CDR1 MDHEN and CDR2 SYDVKM. The length of the CDR3 is 12 residues. Trimming left V 3 bases short and J 6 bases short, with 8 bases between.

This chain uses TRBV4-1 with TRBJ2-1, with D unresolved. The CDR3 totals 13 residues. From germline, CDR1 is MGHRA and CDR2 YSYEKL. Trimming took 6 bases from V and 0 from J, leaving 6 bases between them. The CDR3 DNA sequence: TGCGCCAGCAGGGGGTACTCCTACAATGAGCAGTTCTTC. Its protein is CASRGYSYNEQFF.

This chain uses TRBV6-5 with TRBJ1-1; 7 nucleotides match TRBD1. CDR3 size: 15 residues. Germline CDR1 reads MNHEY; CDR2 reads SVGAGI. J gave up 7 bases and V 4 bases, and 12 bases lay outside the gene matches. CDR3 in DNA: TGTGCCAGCAGTTGGGCCCGGGACAGAGAGAATGAAGCTTTCTTT. Translating it yields CASSWARDRENEAFF.

V gene TRBV5-5 combines with J gene TRBJ1-1, with D perhaps matching TRBD1 (5 bases). The CDR3 contains 11 residues. Germline V gene lookup returns CDR1 SGHKS and CDR2 YYEKEE (reference sequence). The germline V and J ends were trimmed by 1 base and 9 bases, with 7 bases remaining between them. The CDR3 loop reads CASSLNRQAFF. CDR3 coding DNA: TGTGCCAGCAGCTTGAACAGGCAAGCTTTCTTT.

The V call is TRBV10-1, the J call TRBJ2-3; no firm D call. The CDR3 is made up of 14 amino acids. V lost 0 bases and J lost 7, with 11 bases in between. Germline CDR1 is WNHNN and CDR2 is SYGVQD (reference sequence). The CDR3 here is CASSESPGSNTQYF. The DNA of the CDR3 is TGCGCCAGCAGTGAGTCCCCCGGTTCGAATACGCAGTATTTT.

This clone was observed once. This sequence joins TRBV7-9 and TRBJ2-7; D uncertain. Germline V gene data show CDR1 as SEHNR and CDR2 as FQNEAQ (reference sequence). V was cut by 1 base and J by 6 bases, with 7 bases left in between. CDR3 size: 12 residues. The CDR3 coding sequence is TGTGCCAGCAGCTTAGAACGTGGCGAGCAGTACTTC. Its translation: CASSLERGEQYF.

The V and J genes are TRBV2 and TRBJ1-5; a weak D match, TRBD1 (6 bases). The CDR3 spans 16 residues. Germline loops: CDR1 SNHLY, CDR2 FYNNEI. V lost 6 bases and J 1 base, leaving 16 bases between the germline ends. The CDR3 DNA is TGTGCCAGCAGGAAGTACCAGACAGGCAGCAATCAGCCCCAGCATTTT. Protein sequence: CASRKYQTGSNQPQHF. The full variable domain, with the rest looked up from reference TRBV2 and TRBJ1-5, is EPEVTQTPSHQVTQMGQEVILRCVPISNHLYFYWYRQILGQKVEFLVSFYNNEISEKSEIFDDQFSVERPDGSNFTLKIRSTKLEDSAMYFCASRKYQTGSNQPQHFGDGTRLSIL.

The J gene is TRBJ1-1, the V gene TRBV9; D is unresolved. The germline gives CDR1 SGDLS, CDR2 YYNGEE. Between the trimmed V and J ends, which lost 3 bases and 3 bases, there was a span of 9 bases. The CDR3 contains 13 residues. CDR3 amino acids: CASSAFLDTEAFF. The CDR3 DNA is TGTGCCAGCAGCGCCTTTCTTGACACTGAAGCTTTCTTT.

The V and J genes are TRBV6-5 and TRBJ1-5, with a tentative D call TRBD1 (5 bases). V gave up 5 bases and J gave up 2 bases, with 10 bases separating them. Germline CDR1 MNHEY, CDR2 SVGAGI. The CDR3 length is 14 residues. CDR3 residues: CASSQGRGNQPQHF. CDR3 coding DNA: TGTGCCAGCAGTCAGGGTAGAGGCAATCAGCCCCAGCATTTT.

The V gene is TRBV27, the J gene TRBJ1-4; TRBD1 aligns across 7 bases. The CDR3 is made up of 15 amino acids. CDR1 and CDR2 from the germline V gene are MNHEY and SMNVEV (reference sequence). V trimming: 5 bases; J trimming: 7 bases; junction bases outside the gene matches: 10. CDR3 protein: CASSPRQGRGEKLFF. For the CDR3, the DNA is TGTGCCAGCAGTCCACGACAGGGACGAGGTGAAAAACTGTTTTTT.

V is TRBV5-4 and J is TRBJ2-1; the D gene could be TRBD1 or TRBD2 (5 bases each). Per the germline V gene, CDR1 is SGHNT and CDR2 is YYREEE (reference sequence). Trimming took 5 bases from V and 9 from J, leaving 27 bases between them. The CDR3 is 17 residues long. The CDR3 spells CASSLGRVGALSSEQFF. The DNA of the CDR3 is TGTGCCAGCAGTCTTGGTCGGGTCGGGGCTCTTAGTAGTGAGCAGTTCTTC.